This entry lists 11 T cell receptor beta chains sequenced from one sample in a study of blood T cell repertoires in COVID-19. Data came from immunoSEQ multiplex PCR; TCRdb stores just in-frame clones and leaves some out. The table has tens of thousands of clones, nearly 90% seen once; the top ten hold roughly 2.8%. Sequenced input: peripheral blood. The origin of the receptors is a man aged 50 or older with active COVID-19.

The V and J genes are TRBV6-4 and TRBJ2-3, with 8 bases that match TRBD1. After removal of 8 bases from V and 5 bases from J, the junction contained 15 bases not matched to a gene. Germline V gives CDR1 MRHNA, CDR2 SNTAGT. CDR3 length equals 16 residues. The CDR3 protein is CASPHPPDREIDTQYF. CDR3 DNA: TGTGCCAGCCCCCACCCCCCGGACAGGGAAATAGATACGCAGTATTTT.

V usage is TRBV28 and J usage is TRBJ2-1; 13 positions agree with TRBD2. V dropped 6 bases and J dropped 5; count of bases not matched to a gene: 4. Germline V lookup: CDR1 MDHEN, CDR2 SYDVKM. The CDR3 contains 15 residues. This chain's CDR3 is CASRAGTSGNNEQFF. The CDR3, as DNA: TGTGCCAGCAGGGCGGGGACTAGCGGGAACAATGAGCAGTTCTTC.

J is TRBJ1-6 and V is TRBV11-2; D might be TRBD1 (6 bases). CDR1 is SGHAT and CDR2 is FQNNGV in the germline V gene. V was shortened by 0 bases and J by 10 bases, with 7 bases between the two germline ends. This CDR3 has 13 residues. CDR3 coding DNA: TGTGCCAGCAGCTTAGAAGGGGGATCACCCCTCCACTTT. This codes for CASSLEGGSPLHF.

The chain employs TRBV28 and TRBJ2-1; 7 bases are a match to TRBD2. After removal of 3 bases from V and 4 bases from J, the junction contained 6 bases not matched to a gene. Germline-derived CDR1 and CDR2 are MDHEN and SYDVKM. This CDR3 is 15 amino acids long. CDR3 sequence: CASSFGLAAYNEQFF. The DNA of the CDR3 is TGTGCCAGCAGTTTCGGGCTAGCGGCATACAATGAGCAGTTCTTC.

The CDR3 DNA is TGTGCCATCAGTGAGTCGGAACAGGGGGACGTCTACACCTTC. This codes for CAISESEQGDVYTF. The chain employs TRBV10-3 and TRBJ1-2; 8 nucleotides line up with TRBD1. The V gene's germline CDR1 is ENHRY and CDR2 SYGVKD. This CDR3 has 14 amino acids. The V segment lost 0 bases and the J segment 10 bases; nucleotides outside the gene matches: 7.

This chain joins TRBV5-1 and TRBJ1-3; 9 bases line up with TRBD1. J gave up 3 bases and V 3 bases, and 7 bases lay outside the gene matches. The CDR3 sequence is 16 residues long. Germline V gene lookup returns CDR1 SGHRS and CDR2 YFSETQ. CDR3 nucleotide sequence: TGCGCCAGCAGCTCAGGGACAGGGCAGGGTGGAAACACCATATATTTT. This gives the protein CASSSGTGQGGNTIYF.

This chain uses TRBV5-4 with TRBJ1-4, with D unresolved. Between the trimmed V and J ends, which lost 0 bases and 6 bases, there was a span of 6 bases. The length of the CDR3 is 13 residues. Germline CDR1 SGHNT, CDR2 YYREEE (reference sequence). This CDR3 reads CASSLDQYEKLFF. In DNA form, the CDR3 reads TGTGCCAGCAGCTTGGACCAGTATGAAAAACTGTTTTTT.

This rearrangement joins TRBV4-2 to TRBJ2-1, with TRBD2 identical over 7 bases. CDR3 size: 16 residues. CDR1 is LGHNA, CDR2 YNFKEQ, per germline. V dropped 2 bases and J dropped 7; count of bases not matched to a gene: 11. The CDR3: CASSQFLASGGNEQFF. CDR3 in DNA: TGTGCCAGCAGCCAATTCCTGGCTAGCGGCGGGAATGAGCAGTTCTTC.

This chain joins TRBV5-6 and TRBJ1-6; D perhaps matches TRBD1 (6 bases). This CDR3 has 15 residues. Germline assignment: CDR1 SGHDT and CDR2 YYEEEE. V was trimmed by 1 base and J by 9 bases, leaving 14 bases between them. The CDR3 spells CASSLLGTSISPLHF. The CDR3 DNA reads as TGTGCCAGCAGCTTGCTCGGGACATCTATTTCACCCCTCCACTTT.

The genes are TRBV12-3 or TRBV12-4 and TRBJ2-7; 8 bases line up with TRBD1. The J segment lost 9 bases and the V segment lost 4 bases, leaving 5 bases of the junction unmatched. This CDR3 spans 12 amino acids. The CDR3 here is CASSSGTGAQYF. The CDR3 DNA reads TGTGCCAGCAGTTCCGGGACAGGCGCGCAGTACTTC.

The V gene is TRBV2, the J gene TRBJ1-2; TRBD1 matches at 8 bases. With V trimmed by 2 bases and J by 4 bases, 6 bases remained unmatched. This CDR3 comprises 15 residues. Germline CDR1 is SNHLY and CDR2 is FYNNEI. Here the CDR3 reads CASSERDRSVYGYTF. The CDR3 nucleotides read TGTGCCAGCAGTGAACGGGACAGGTCTGTCTATGGCTACACCTTC.